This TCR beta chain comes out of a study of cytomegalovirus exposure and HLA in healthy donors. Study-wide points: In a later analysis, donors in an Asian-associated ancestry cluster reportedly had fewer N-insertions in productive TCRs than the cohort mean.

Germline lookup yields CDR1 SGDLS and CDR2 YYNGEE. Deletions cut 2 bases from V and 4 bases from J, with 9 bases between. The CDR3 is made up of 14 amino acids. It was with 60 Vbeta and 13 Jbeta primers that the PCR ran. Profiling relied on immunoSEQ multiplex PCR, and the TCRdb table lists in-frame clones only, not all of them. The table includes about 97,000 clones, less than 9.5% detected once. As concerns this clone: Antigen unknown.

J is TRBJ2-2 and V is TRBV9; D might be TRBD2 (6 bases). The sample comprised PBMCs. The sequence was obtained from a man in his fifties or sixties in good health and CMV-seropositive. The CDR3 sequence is CASSVVSGTGELFF. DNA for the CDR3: TGTGCCAGCAGCGTTGTTAGCGGCACCGGGGAGCTGTTTTTT.